This T cell receptor beta chain was documented in a study of T cells in women clearing cervical HPV infection. For this clone: The read stops 3 residues short of the end of the CDR3; the missing end is completed from the germline J gene.

CDR1 and CDR2 from the germline V gene are KGHSH and LQKENI. The CDR3 sequence is 15 residues long. TCRdb's copy holds only in-frame clones and misses some; the assay was immunoSEQ multiplex PCR. The sample has some 31,000 clones. This sequence joins TRBV18 and TRBJ1-2; unclear D gene. This TCR derives from a woman aged 18-70 years with a cervical HPV16 infection that either progressed to CIN3+ or cleared (not recorded which). The sequenced sample was blood buffy coat. The CDR3 region is CASSPGSGRASDYTF. CDR3 DNA, as far as it was read: TGTGCCAGCTCACCAGGGAGCGGGAGGGCCAGTGAC.